A single sample is the source of the 25 T cell receptor beta chains below, sequenced in a study of CD8 T cell repertoires and HIV-1 epitope variants. These receptors have no known antigen. Sequencing used immunoSEQ multiplex PCR; TCRdb keeps in-frame clones, though not all of them. The repertoire holds fewer than 2,000 clones, with approximately 62% as singletons. The source material was cultured CD8+ T cells derived from PBMCs. These receptors were taken from a male donor with HIV.

The chain links TRBV2 to TRBJ1-5, with D hard to call. Germline V lookup: CDR1 SNHLY, CDR2 FYNNEI. The V end was cut by 1 base, the J end by 6 bases, with 7 bases between. This CDR3 is 13 amino acids long. DNA of the CDR3: TGTGCCAGCAGTGAAGACAGAACTCAGCCCCAGCATTTT. Translating it yields CASSEDRTQPQHF.

The chain recombines TRBV6-5 with TRBJ2-2; D ambiguous. Germline CDR1 MNHEY, CDR2 SVGAGI. Trimming cost V 0 bases and J 2 bases, with 7 bases left between them. The CDR3 consists of 15 residues. The CDR3 is CASSYSAGNTGELFF. CDR3 bases: TGTGCCAGCAGTTACTCTGCAGGAAACACCGGGGAGCTGTTTTTT.

This sequence joins TRBV14 and TRBJ2-1, with 8 nucleotides matching TRBD2. The CDR3 is 16 amino acids. Germline CDR1 SGHDN, CDR2 FVKESK. V shed 4 bases, J shed 4 bases, and the junction held 9 bases outside the gene matches. In DNA form, the CDR3 reads TGTGCCAGCAGCCCCTCCGGCGGCGGGGGGTACAATGAGCAGTTCTTC. Translating gives CASSPSGGGGYNEQFF.

The chain combines TRBV4-3 with TRBJ2-4, with D unresolved. Germline V gene data show CDR1 as LGHNA and CDR2 as YSLEER. The CDR3 has 13 residues. V lost 1 base to trimming and J lost 8 bases, with 9 bases between them. This CDR3 reads CASSQGVSDIQYF. CDR3 DNA: TGCGCCAGCAGCCAAGGGGTGTCGGACATTCAGTACTTC.

The chain carries TRBV7-2 and TRBJ2-7; D is ambiguous. V gave up 2 bases and J gave up 1 base, with 12 bases separating them. CDR3 size: 15 residues. Germline lookup yields CDR1 SGHTA and CDR2 FQGNSA. The CDR3 loop reads CASSLLSTSSYEQYF. DNA for the CDR3: TGTGCCAGCAGCTTATTGTCAACCTCATCCTACGAGCAGTACTTC.

The chain couples TRBV7-9 to TRBJ1-4; D gene ambiguous. This CDR3 region has 14 residues. CDR1 and CDR2 from the germline V gene are SEHNR and FQNEAQ (reference sequence). Trimming took 0 bases from V and 11 from J, leaving 13 bases between them. In nucleotides, the CDR3 is TGTGCCAGCAGCTTAGCGCTAGAGGGAGTTAAACTGTTTTTT. It encodes CASSLALEGVKLFF.

CDR3 DNA: TGTGCCAGCAGCCAAGATCGGAAGCCCTACAATGAGCAGTTCTTC. Its protein is CASSQDRKPYNEQFF. The gene calls are TRBV14 and TRBJ2-1; D call uncertain. Germline V gives CDR1 SGHDN, CDR2 FVKESK. This CDR3 comprises 15 residues. V was shortened by 0 bases and J by 2 bases, with 8 bases between the two germline ends. Full variable domain (remainder filled in from reference TRBV14 and TRBJ2-1): EAGVTQFPSHSVIEKGQTVTLRCDPISGHDNLYWYRRVMGKEIKFLLHFVKESKQDESGMPNNRFLAERTGGTYSTLKVQPAELEDSGVYFCASSQDRKPYNEQFFGPGTRLTVL.

The J gene is TRBJ1-1, the V gene TRBV15; D gene unclear. This CDR3 is built from 15 residues. V was clipped by 0 bases and J by 2 bases, with 10 bases between them. Germline V gene data show CDR1 as LNHNV and CDR2 as YYDKDF (reference sequence). For the CDR3, the DNA is TGTGCCACCAGCAGAGACCGGGGTTTAAACACTGAAGCTTTCTTT. Residues: CATSRDRGLNTEAFF.

V is TRBV9 and J is TRBJ2-1; 9 bases align to TRBD2. Germline V gene sequence: CDR1 SGDLS, CDR2 YYNGEE. The CDR3 contains 20 residues. J gave up 7 bases and V 0 bases, and 20 bases lay outside the gene matches. The CDR3 here is CASSVEGGWSGRLASNEQFF. CDR3 in DNA: TGTGCCAGCAGCGTAGAAGGCGGTTGGAGCGGGAGGTTGGCTTCAAATGAGCAGTTCTTC.

The rearrangement uses TRBV2 and TRBJ2-7, with D possibly TRBD2 on 6 matching bases. The CDR3 covers 12 residues. Trimming left V 8 bases short and J 2 bases short, with 10 bases between. Germline V gene sequence: CDR1 SNHLY, CDR2 FYNNEI. The CDR3 DNA is TGTGCCAGCGGGGAGGTCGCCTACGAGCAGTACTTC. Residues: CASGEVAYEQYF. The complete variable domain, with remaining parts taken from reference TRBV2 and TRBJ2-7, reads EPEVTQTPSHQVTQMGQEVILRCVPISNHLYFYWYRQILGQKVEFLVSFYNNEISEKSEIFDDQFSVERPDGSNFTLKIRSTKLEDSAMYFCASGEVAYEQYFGPGTRLTVT.

The rearrangement links TRBV9 to TRBJ2-3; tentatively, D is TRBD2 (7 bases). CDR3 length: 18 amino acids. Germline CDR1 is SGDLS and CDR2 is YYNGEE. Trimming took 0 bases from V and 1 from J, leaving 18 bases between them. The CDR3: CASSVASLGEGGTDTQYF. CDR3 coding DNA: TGTGCCAGCAGCGTAGCGTCCTTGGGGGAGGGGGGCACAGATACGCAGTATTTT.

The CDR3 DNA follows: TGTGCCACCAGCAGAGACCGAGGGTGGTGGACTGAAGCTTTCTTT. The encoded protein is CATSRDRGWWTEAFF. The rearrangement joins TRBV15 to TRBJ1-1; D uncertain. CDR3 size: 15 residues. The germline V gene has CDR1 LNHNV and CDR2 YYDKDF (reference sequence). V lost 0 bases, J lost 5 bases, and 13 bases lay in between.

The genes are TRBV27 and TRBJ2-2; D unresolved. CDR1 and CDR2 from the germline V gene are MNHEY and SMNVEV (reference sequence). V shed 3 bases and J shed 4 bases, with 3 bases lying between them. The CDR3 is made up of 12 amino acids. Written as DNA, the CDR3 is TGTGCCAGCAGTTTCGGCACCGGGGAGCTGTTTTTT. As protein: CASSFGTGELFF.

The chain employs TRBV5-4 and TRBJ2-7, with D tentatively TRBD1 (5 bases). V lost 0 bases, J lost 0 bases, and 13 bases lay in between. The CDR3 totals 16 residues. CDR1 and CDR2 (germline): SGHNT, YYREEE (reference sequence). CDR3 residues: CASSLAIQGSSYEQYF. The DNA of the CDR3 is TGTGCCAGCAGCTTGGCCATCCAGGGTTCCTCCTACGAGCAGTACTTC.

This clone came up a few times. This chain connects TRBV6-4 to TRBJ1-3; D gene ambiguous. The CDR3 is made up of 16 amino acids. Germline assignment: CDR1 MRHNA and CDR2 SNTAGT. V was cut by 6 bases and J by 5 bases, with 20 bases left in between. CDR3 sequence: CASRPLSRVRRNTIYF. The CDR3 DNA reads as TGTGCCAGCAGGCCATTGAGCCGGGTAAGGAGAAACACCATATATTTT.

The chain uses TRBV6-5 and TRBJ2-1, with 10 nucleotides matching TRBD2. The CDR3 extends over 16 amino acids. Germline assignment: CDR1 MNHEY and CDR2 SVGAGI. V trimming: 0 bases; J trimming: 5 bases; junction bases outside the gene matches: 4. The CDR3 nucleotides read TGTGCCAGCAGTTACTCCCCTAGCGGGAGAAACAATGAGCAGTTCTTC. Protein: CASSYSPSGRNNEQFF.

The chain recombines TRBV5-6 with TRBJ2-1; 9 bases line up with TRBD2. The trim removed 5 bases at V and 8 bases at J, leaving 8 bases unmatched. CDR3 length equals 14 residues. Germline V gene data show CDR1 as SGHDT and CDR2 as YYEEEE. CDR3: CASSRGGAEDEQFF. CDR3 DNA sequence: TGTGCCAGCAGTCGCGGGGGGGCCGAGGATGAGCAGTTCTTC.

This chain uses TRBV5-1 with TRBJ2-7; 8 positions agree with TRBD1. With 0 bases clipped from V and 6 bases from J, the junction kept 5 bases outside the gene matches. CDR1 SGHRS and CDR2 YFSETQ come from the germline V gene. The CDR3 loop spans 14 amino acids. This CDR3 reads CASSLDGQGSEQYF. The CDR3 coding sequence is TGCGCCAGCAGCTTGGACGGACAGGGTTCCGAGCAGTACTTC.

The V call is TRBV28, the J call TRBJ2-4; D is perhaps TRBD1 or TRBD2 (5 bases each). Germline V gene lookup returns CDR1 MDHEN and CDR2 SYDVKM. The V and J ends lost 6 bases and 0 bases respectively, with 12 bases between them. CDR3 length: 15 residues. CDR3 sequence: CASSFGTAAKNIQYF. The DNA for the CDR3 is TGTGCCAGCAGCTTCGGGACGGCAGCCAAAAACATTCAGTACTTC.

The chain is built from TRBV5-1 and TRBJ1-1, with D perhaps TRBD1 (5 bases). CDR3 length equals 13 residues. Germline values: CDR1 SGHRS, CDR2 YFSETQ. V lost 2 bases, J lost 4 bases, and 9 bases lay in between. As DNA, the CDR3 is TGCGCCAGCAGCTTATATGGGGGCACTGAAGCTTTCTTT. Amino acid sequence: CASSLYGGTEAFF.

The chain carries TRBV5-6 and TRBJ2-1; D tentatively reads TRBD1 or TRBD2 (5 bases each). The CDR3 totals 13 residues. The germline gives CDR1 SGHDT, CDR2 YYEEEE. V was clipped by 4 bases and J by 7 bases, with 12 bases between them. CDR3 amino acids: CASSPGTVNEQFF. The CDR3 DNA reads TGTGCCAGCAGCCCCGGGACCGTAAATGAGCAGTTCTTC.

CDR3 sequence reads: CASRSRLAALNEQFF. CDR3 bases: TGTGCCAGCAGGAGCCGACTAGCGGCCCTCAATGAGCAGTTCTTC. The chain links TRBV28 to TRBJ2-1; 9 nucleotides agree with TRBD2. Germline lookup yields CDR1 MDHEN and CDR2 SYDVKM. V lost 6 bases, J lost 6 bases, and 9 bases stayed unmatched. The CDR3 length is 15 residues. The full variable domain, its missing parts supplied by reference TRBV28 and TRBJ2-1, is DVKVTQSSRYLVKRTGEKVFLECVQDMDHENMFWYRQDPGLGLRLIYFSYDVKMKEKGDIPEGYSVSREKKERFSLILESASTNQTSMYLCASRSRLAALNEQFFGPGTRLTVL.

This clone is labeled as large. The CDR3 sequence: CASSPLSGGLYNEQFF. DNA of the CDR3: TGTGCCAGCAGCCCCCTCTCTGGGGGGCTCTACAATGAGCAGTTCTTC. V gene TRBV13 combines with J gene TRBJ2-1; either TRBD1 or TRBD2 may supply D (6 bases each). The V gene's germline CDR1 is PRHDT and CDR2 FYEKMQ (reference sequence). The CDR3 loop spans 16 amino acids. V lost 5 bases and J 3 bases, leaving 17 bases between the germline ends.

V is TRBV5-1 and J is TRBJ2-3, with 9 bases identical to TRBD1. With V trimmed by 7 bases and J by 5 bases, 17 bases remained unmatched. The germline CDR1 and CDR2 sequences are SGHRS and YFSETQ. The CDR3 runs 17 residues. The CDR3 coding sequence is TGCGCCAGCGCCAGGTCCACAGGGGGCTTCGGTGGAGATACGCAGTATTTT. It codes for CASARSTGGFGGDTQYF.

The genes are TRBV4-3 and TRBJ2-3, with D perhaps assigned TRBD1 or TRBD2 (6 bases each). Germline V CDR1 and CDR2: LGHNA, YSLEER. Trimming left V 6 bases short and J 4 bases short, with 20 bases between. The CDR3 sequence is 16 residues long. The CDR3 here is CASSPETEGGADTQYF. CDR3 bases: TGCGCCAGCAGTCCAGAGACTGAGGGGGGTGCAGATACGCAGTATTTT.